In this sample, the clone carrying this T cell receptor (beta chain) turned up a few times. Sequence at one end of the junction differs from germline and may be a read error. The investigators reverse transcribed all of the isolated RNA, so they sequenced expressed TCRB transcripts. Profiled with immunoSEQ multiplex PCR; TCRdb holds only in-frame clones, not every one. The sample yields approximately 170,000 clones, 9% to 10% seen once. The record originates from a study of beta chain features in type 1 diabetes. There are 15 residues in the CDR3. Germline CDR1 GTSNPN, CDR2 SVGIG (reference sequence).

The TCR sequence derives from a woman between 18 and 30 years old in good health. Sequencing was done on a sample of central memory CD4+ T cells from blood. The chain recombines TRBV30 with TRBJ2-2; weak D call: TRBD1 (6 bases). The CDR3 coding sequence is TGTGCCTGGAGGACGGCAGGGGCGAACGCCGGGGAGCTGTTTTTT. This codes for CAWRTAGANAGELFF.